Given below is one TCR beta chain in context. The sample belongs to a study of blood T cell repertoires in COVID-19. Overall study context: Sites in the United States, Italy and Spain provided acute and convalescent COVID-19 samples.

Germline CDR1 reads SGHVS; CDR2 reads FQNEAQ. V lost 1 base and J lost 3; bases outside the gene matches: 10. The CDR3 extends over 19 amino acids. Participants' own reports of clinical history determined their cohort assignment. In the authors' methods: The authors estimated nucleated cell counts from reference gene primer amplification. Libraries were prepared by immunoSEQ multiplex PCR; TCRdb keeps only in-frame clonotypes and omits some of them. That table supplies the V and J calls and clone size; D and trimming were determined from the DNA. This table has almost 350,000 clones, 88% appearing once.

Sequencing was done on a sample of PBMCs or T cells enriched from blood (not recorded which). The chain uses TRBV7-8 and TRBJ2-1, with 12 positions matching TRBD2. This clonotype originated in a woman aged 25-40 years who had been exposed to COVID-19. CDR3 in DNA: TGTGCCAGCAGCTTAGGTTCTAGCGGGAGGGCCGGGTTCTACAATGAGCAGTTCTTC. It encodes CASSLGSSGRAGFYNEQFF.